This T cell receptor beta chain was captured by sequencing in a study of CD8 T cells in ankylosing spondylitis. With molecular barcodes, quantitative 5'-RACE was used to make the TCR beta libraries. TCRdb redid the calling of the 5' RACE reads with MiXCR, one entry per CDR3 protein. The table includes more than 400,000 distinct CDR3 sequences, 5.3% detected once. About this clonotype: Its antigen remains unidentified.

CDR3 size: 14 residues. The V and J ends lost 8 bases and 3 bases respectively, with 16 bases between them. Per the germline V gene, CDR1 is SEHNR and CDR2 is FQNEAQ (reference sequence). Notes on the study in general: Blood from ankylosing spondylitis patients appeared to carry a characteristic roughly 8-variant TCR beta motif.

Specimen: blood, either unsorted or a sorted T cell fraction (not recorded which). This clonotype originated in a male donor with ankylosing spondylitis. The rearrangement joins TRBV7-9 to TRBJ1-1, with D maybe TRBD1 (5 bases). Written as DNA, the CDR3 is TGTGCCAGCTTGGCGGGGGAGACCTACACTGAAGCTTTCTTT. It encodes CASLAGETYTEAFF.